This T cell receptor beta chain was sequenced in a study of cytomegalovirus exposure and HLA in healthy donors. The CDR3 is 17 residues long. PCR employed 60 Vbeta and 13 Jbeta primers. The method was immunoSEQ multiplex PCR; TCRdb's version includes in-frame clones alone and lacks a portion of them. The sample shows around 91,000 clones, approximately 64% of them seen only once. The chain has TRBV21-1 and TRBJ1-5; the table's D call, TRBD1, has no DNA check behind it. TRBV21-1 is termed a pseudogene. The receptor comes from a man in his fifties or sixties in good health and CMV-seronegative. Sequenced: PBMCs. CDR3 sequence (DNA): TGTGCCAGCAGCAAACAGGTGCCCGACAGGGGGAAAGAGCCCCAGCATTTT. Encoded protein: CASSKQVPDRGKEPQHF.